Listed below are T cell receptor beta chains from one sample, sequenced in a study of T-cell memory formation after mild COVID-19. In TCRdb, the 5' RACE reads were re-called with MiXCR into one record per CDR3 protein. Among about 360,000 distinct CDR3 sequences, approximately 15% were seen once, and the ten largest hold 22%. The sample taken for sequencing was PBMCs or a T cell subset sorted from them (not recorded which). These receptors were taken from a man aged 18 to 30 who had mild COVID-19 (a few samples of this study predate the infection). Cell type and time point are not known. The CDR3 runs from the conserved cysteine through the conserved F or W. The D gene is left open where the match is weak. Where a row states a size, it is once, few, many or the class of an expanded clone; other rows omit it.

v_call,j_call,cdr3_length,d_call,clone_size,cdr3_nt,cdr3_aa
TRBV5-1,TRBJ2-1,14,TRBD1,many,TGCGCCAGCAGCCCCGGGACAGGGAACAATGAGCAGTTCTTC,CASSPGTGNNEQFF
TRBV21-1,TRBJ1-2,15,.,.,TGTGCCAGCAGCAAAGAGGGGACAGGCTCCTATGGCTACACCTTC,CASSKEGTGSYGYTF
TRBV29-1,TRBJ1-1,13,.,.,TGCAGCGTTGACAGGGCGCTGAACACTGAAGCTTTCTTT,CSVDRALNTEAFF
TRBV6-2/TRBV6-3,TRBJ2-7,8,.,many,TGTGCCAGCAATGAGCAGTACTTC,CASNEQYF
TRBV28,TRBJ2-5,13,.,.,TGTGCCAGCTGGGCAGGGAGGTGGGGGGCCCAGTACTTC,CASWAGRWGAQYF
TRBV11-2,TRBJ2-3,17,.,.,TGTGCCAGCATCCGACGTCTAGGAGGGGGGAACACAGATACGCAGTATTTT,CASIRRLGGGNTDTQYF
TRBV4-2,TRBJ1-1,13,.,few,TGTGCCAGCCAAGTCACAGGCTCTGCTGAAGCTTTCTTT,CASQVTGSAEAFF
TRBV12-3/TRBV12-4,TRBJ2-7,13,.,.,TGTGCCAGCAAGGGGGGCAGCCTCTACGAGCAGTACTTC,CASKGGSLYEQYF
TRBV9,TRBJ2-6,14,.,.,TGTGCCAGCAGCCAAAGCCCTGGGGCCAACGTCCTGACTTTC,CASSQSPGANVLTF
TRBV24-1,TRBJ1-1,13,.,.,TGTGCCACCAGTGAAGACGGGGACACTGAAGCTTTCTTT,CATSEDGDTEAFF
TRBV18,TRBJ2-5,16,TRBD2,.,TGTGCCAGCTCACCAGGACTAGCGGCCGCAGGGGAGACCCAGTACTTC,CASSPGLAAAGETQYF
TRBV7-9,TRBJ1-1,14,.,once,TGTGCCAGCAGCTTTGTCGGTCGCCAAAATGAAGCTTTCTTT,CASSFVGRQNEAFF
TRBV19,TRBJ1-2,13,.,.,TGTGCCAGTTACGCGGCCCCCCACTATGGCTACACCTTC,CASYAAPHYGYTF
TRBV2,TRBJ1-2,14,TRBD1,.,TGTGCCAGCAGTCCTCAGGGGGACCACCGTGGCTACACCTTC,CASSPQGDHRGYTF
TRBV6-2/TRBV6-3,TRBJ1-5,17,TRBD1,few,TGTGCCAGCAGTTACTCGGGACAGGGGGCGAATAATCAGCCCCAGCATTTT,CASSYSGQGANNQPQHF
TRBV13,TRBJ1-2,14,.,.,TGTGCCAGCAGCTTGGACTCCAGGGCAGACGGCTACACCTTC,CASSLDSRADGYTF
TRBV7-8,TRBJ1-1,13,.,.,TGTGCCAGCAGCTTAGCCGGAGGGATTGGTGCTTTCTTT,CASSLAGGIGAFF
TRBV7-9,TRBJ2-2,16,.,.,TGTGCCAGCAGCTTAGCGCTAGGCTCAACCCCCGGGGAGCTGTTTTTT,CASSLALGSTPGELFF
TRBV6-6,TRBJ2-3,17,TRBD2,.,TGTGCCAGCAGTAACCGGGACCGAGGACTAGCGATAGATACGCAGTATTTT,CASSNRDRGLAIDTQYF
TRBV6-5,TRBJ2-7,15,.,.,TGTGCCAGCAGTTACTCGCCCCGTTCCTTCTACGAGCAGTACTTC,CASSYSPRSFYEQYF
TRBV5-1,TRBJ1-2,15,TRBD1,few,TGCGCCAGCAGCTTGCGGGACAGTTCTAACTATGGCTACACCTTC,CASSLRDSSNYGYTF
TRBV29-1,TRBJ2-5,15,TRBD2,.,TGCAGCGTTGACGGGCTAGCGGGATATAAAGAGACCCAGTACTTC,CSVDGLAGYKETQYF
TRBV12-3/TRBV12-4,TRBJ1-5,14,TRBD1,many,TGTGCCAGCAGTCAGACAGGGAGCAATCAGCCCCAGCATTTT,CASSQTGSNQPQHF
TRBV24-1,TRBJ2-1,16,TRBD1,few,TGTGCCACCAGTGATTGGGGACAGGGGGGGTACAATGAGCAGTTCTTC,CATSDWGQGGYNEQFF
TRBV10-3,TRBJ2-2,16,TRBD2,.,TGTGCCATCAGTGGACTAGCGGGGGGCAACACCGGGGAGCTGTTTTTT,CAISGLAGGNTGELFF
TRBV6-2/TRBV6-3,TRBJ2-3,14,TRBD2,.,TGTGCCAGCCGGCTAGCGGGGCTCACAGATACGCAGTATTTT,CASRLAGLTDTQYF
TRBV10-3,TRBJ2-5,13,.,many,TGTGCCATCAGTGAGCAGGGTCTAGAGACCCAGTACTTC,CAISEQGLETQYF
TRBV6-1,TRBJ2-1,13,.,.,TGTGCCAGCAGGGCGCCAGATTACAATGAGCAGTTCTTC,CASRAPDYNEQFF
TRBV7-9,TRBJ2-5,15,.,.,TGTGCCAGCAGCCACCTACCGGGGCAGGAAGAGACCCAGTACTTC,CASSHLPGQEETQYF